This TCR beta chain is drawn from a study of OX40 agonist ivuxolimab in advanced cancers. Study observations and caveats: Dosing at 0.1 to 3.0 mg/kg was accompanied by clonal expansion of CD4+ and CD8+ blood T cells by week 6. In a subset of nonresponders, normalized T-cell clonal expansion was also low.

Regarding this clone: Antigen specificity is unknown.

TCRdb's copy holds only in-frame clones and misses some; the assay was immunoSEQ multiplex PCR. This table holds approximately 75,000 clones, about 88% found once. The germline gives CDR1 SGHTA, CDR2 FQGNSA. This CDR3 is built from 17 residues. V lost 1 base and J lost 4; bases outside the gene matches: 4. The V call is TRBV7-2, the J call TRBJ2-3; 14 bases map to TRBD2. This TCR was recovered from an adult with an advanced solid tumor such as melanoma, head and neck, liver or kidney cancer. Material: CD4+ or CD8+ T cells sorted from blood, obtained in a trial of the OX40 agonist ivuxolimab. The CDR3 loop is CASSLGLAGGLADTQYF. CDR3 bases: TGTGCCAGCAGCTTAGGACTAGCGGGAGGGCTGGCAGATACGCAGTATTTT.